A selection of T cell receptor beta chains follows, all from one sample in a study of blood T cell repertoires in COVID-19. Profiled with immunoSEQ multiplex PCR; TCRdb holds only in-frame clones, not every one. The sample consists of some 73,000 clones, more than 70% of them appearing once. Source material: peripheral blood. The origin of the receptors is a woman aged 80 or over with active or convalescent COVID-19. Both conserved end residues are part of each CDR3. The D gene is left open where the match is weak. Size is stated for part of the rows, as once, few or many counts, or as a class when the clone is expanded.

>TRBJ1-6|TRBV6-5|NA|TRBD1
TGTGCCAGCAGTTACGGCCAGGGGGTAGGTTCACCCCTCCACTTT
CASSYGQGVGSPLHF
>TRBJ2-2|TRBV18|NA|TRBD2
TGTGCCAGCTCACCAAATAGGGCGGGAGCGAACACCGGGGAGCTGTTTTTT
CASSPNRAGANTGELFF
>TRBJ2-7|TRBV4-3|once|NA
TGCGCCAGCAGCCAAGATCACACACTAGCCTACGAGCAGTACTTC
CASSQDHTLAYEQYF
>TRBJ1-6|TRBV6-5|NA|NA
TGTGCCAGCAGGAGGGGGTTGAGGTCACCCCTCCACTTT
CASRRGLRSPLHF
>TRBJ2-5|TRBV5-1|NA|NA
TGCGCCAGCAGCTTGGGACAACGGTTAGAGACCCAGTACTTC
CASSLGQRLETQYF
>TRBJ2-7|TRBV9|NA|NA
TGTGCCAGCAGCGTAGGATCGGGAAACTACGAGCAGTACTTC
CASSVGSGNYEQYF
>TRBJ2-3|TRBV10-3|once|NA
TGTGCCATCGCCCGGGGGCCCACTAGCGCCACAGATACGCAGTATTTT
CAIARGPTSATDTQYF
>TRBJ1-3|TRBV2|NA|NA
TGTGCCAGCAGTGAAGCGCCCCCGACTAGGGCTGGAAACACCATATATTTT
CASSEAPPTRAGNTIYF
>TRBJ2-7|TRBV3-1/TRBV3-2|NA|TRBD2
TGTGCCAGCAGCCCGCGCGGGGGGGCCGGCGAGCAGTACTTC
CASSPRGGAGEQYF
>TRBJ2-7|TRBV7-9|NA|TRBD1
TGTGCCAGCAGCCACACCCCGACAGGGGCCTACGAGCAGTACTTC
CASSHTPTGAYEQYF
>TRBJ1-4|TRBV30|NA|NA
TGTGCCTGGAGTGTACAGGGTAATGAAAAACTGTTTTTT
CAWSVQGNEKLFF
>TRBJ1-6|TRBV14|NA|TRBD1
TGTGCCAGCAGCCACTGGACAGGGGTTCGTAATTCACCCCTCCACTTT
CASSHWTGVRNSPLHF
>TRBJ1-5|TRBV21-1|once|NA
TGTGCCAGCATCGGACCGACAGGGGGCTTTGGTCAGCCCCAGCATTTT
CASIGPTGGFGQPQHF
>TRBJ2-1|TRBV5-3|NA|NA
TGTGCCAGAAGCTTTGCCAGGATCTCGCCCAATGAGCAGTTCTTC
CARSFARISPNEQFF
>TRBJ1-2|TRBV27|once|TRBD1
TGTGCCAGCAGTCTAGGGGGCGCGGGCTATGGCTACACCTTC
CASSLGGAGYGYTF
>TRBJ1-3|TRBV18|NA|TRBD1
TGTGCCAGCTCGAGGACAGGCGACTCTGGAAACACCATATATTTT
CASSRTGDSGNTIYF
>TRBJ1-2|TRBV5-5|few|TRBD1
TGTGCCAGCAGCTTTTTAGGGGGCTTCTCTAACTATGGCTACACCTTC
CASSFLGGFSNYGYTF
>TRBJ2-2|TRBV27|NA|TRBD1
TGTGCCAGCAGTTTTTATGGGACAGGGAACACCGGGGAGCTGTTTTTT
CASSFYGTGNTGELFF
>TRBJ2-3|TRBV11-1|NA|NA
TGTGCCAGCAGCTTAGCGGACTCCACAGATACGCAGTATTTT
CASSLADSTDTQYF
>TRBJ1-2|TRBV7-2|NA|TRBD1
TGTGCCAGCAGCTTGGGACAGCGAGAACACGGTTATGGCTACACCTTC
CASSLGQREHGYGYTF
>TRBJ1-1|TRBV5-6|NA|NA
TGTGCCAGCAGCTTCGGGGTCGCTGAAGCTTTCTTT
CASSFGVAEAFF
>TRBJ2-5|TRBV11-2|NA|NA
TGTGCCAGCTCCAGGGCAAACAGCGTCCAAGAGACCCAGTACTTC
CASSRANSVQETQYF
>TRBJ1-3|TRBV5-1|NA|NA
TGCGCCAGTAGGGGGACGAGCTCTGGAAACACCATATATTTT
CASRGTSSGNTIYF
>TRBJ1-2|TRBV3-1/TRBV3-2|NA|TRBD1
TGTGCCAGCAGCCAAAGGGACAGGGGGAACTATGGCTACACCTTC
CASSQRDRGNYGYTF
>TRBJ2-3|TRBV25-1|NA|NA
TGTGCCAGCAGTGAAGTGGGGGCTGGGACAGATACGCAGTATTTT
CASSEVGAGTDTQYF
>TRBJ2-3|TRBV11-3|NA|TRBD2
TGTGCCAGCAGCTCCCCTAGGAATAGCGGGGGGGCAGGAGATACGCAGTATTTT
CASSSPRNSGGAGDTQYF